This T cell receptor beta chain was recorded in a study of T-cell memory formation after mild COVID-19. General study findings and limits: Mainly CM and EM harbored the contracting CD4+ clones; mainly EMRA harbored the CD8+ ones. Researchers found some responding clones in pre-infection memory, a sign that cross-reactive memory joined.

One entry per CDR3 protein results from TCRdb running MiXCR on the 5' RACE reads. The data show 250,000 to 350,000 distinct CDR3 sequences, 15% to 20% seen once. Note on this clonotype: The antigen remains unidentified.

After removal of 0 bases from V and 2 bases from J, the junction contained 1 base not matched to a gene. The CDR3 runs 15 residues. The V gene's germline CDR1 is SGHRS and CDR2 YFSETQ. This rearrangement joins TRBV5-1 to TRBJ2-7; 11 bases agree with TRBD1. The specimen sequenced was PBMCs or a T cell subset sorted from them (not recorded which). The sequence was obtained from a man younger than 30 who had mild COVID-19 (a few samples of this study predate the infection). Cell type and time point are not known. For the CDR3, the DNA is TGCGCCAGCAGCTTGGGGACAGGGGGCCCCTACGAGCAGTACTTC. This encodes CASSLGTGGPYEQYF.